Described below is a single TCR beta chain sequence and its context. This table comes from immunoSEQ multiplex PCR, and its TCRdb copy is limited to in-frame clones, with some not included. The sample contains fewer than 350,000 clones, approximately 88% of which appear only once. This CDR3 has 15 amino acids. J gave up 0 bases and V 5 bases, and 3 bases lay outside the gene matches. Germline lookup yields CDR1 SGHVS and CDR2 FNYEAQ. The data belong to a study of blood T cell repertoires in COVID-19. As for the study in general: The United States, Italy and Spain provided the acute and convalescent COVID-19 samples.

This receptor was taken from a woman aged 25 to 39 with COVID-19, enrolled during active disease. The chain is built from TRBV7-6 and TRBJ1-4, with 7 bases identical to TRBD1. The sequenced sample consisted of peripheral blood. The CDR3: CASSPGTATNEKLFF. CDR3 nucleotide sequence: TGTGCCAGCAGCCCGGGGACAGCAACTAATGAAAAACTGTTTTTT.